The present entry profiles one T cell receptor beta chain with its context. The source of the sample is a study of shared clonotypes between healthy human individuals. The method was immunoSEQ multiplex PCR; TCRdb's version includes in-frame clones alone and lacks a portion of them. Here the sample spans 2 million to 3 million clones, 90% to 95% being singletons. The sample consisted of naive CD4+ T cells sorted from blood. Documented subset: CD45RA+ positively selected. This clonotype was obtained from a young man in good health.

For the CDR3, the DNA is TGTGCCAGTAGTATAGTCGAGGGAACCACTGAAGCTTTCTTT. Translation: CASSIVEGTTEAFF. The chain couples TRBV19 to TRBJ1-1; D is unresolved. CDR1 is LNHDA, CDR2 SQIVND, per germline (reference sequence). This CDR3 contains 14 residues. The germline V and J ends were trimmed by 1 base and 4 bases, with 10 bases remaining between them.